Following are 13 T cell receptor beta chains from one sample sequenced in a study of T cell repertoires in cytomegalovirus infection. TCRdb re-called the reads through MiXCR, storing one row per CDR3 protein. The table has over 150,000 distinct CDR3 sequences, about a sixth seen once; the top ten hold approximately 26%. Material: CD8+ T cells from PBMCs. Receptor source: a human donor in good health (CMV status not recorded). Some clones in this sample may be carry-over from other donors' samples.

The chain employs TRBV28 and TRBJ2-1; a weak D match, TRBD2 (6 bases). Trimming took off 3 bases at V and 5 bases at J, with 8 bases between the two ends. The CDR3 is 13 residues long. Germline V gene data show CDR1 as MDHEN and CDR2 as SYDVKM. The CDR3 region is CASSLEGDNEQFF. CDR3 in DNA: TGTGCCAGCAGTTTGGAGGGAGACAATGAGCAGTTCTTC. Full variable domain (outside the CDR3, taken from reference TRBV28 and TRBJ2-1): DVKVTQSSRYLVKRTGEKVFLECVQDMDHENMFWYRQDPGLGLRLIYFSYDVKMKEKGDIPEGYSVSREKKERFSLILESASTNQTSMYLCASSLEGDNEQFFGPGTRLTVL.

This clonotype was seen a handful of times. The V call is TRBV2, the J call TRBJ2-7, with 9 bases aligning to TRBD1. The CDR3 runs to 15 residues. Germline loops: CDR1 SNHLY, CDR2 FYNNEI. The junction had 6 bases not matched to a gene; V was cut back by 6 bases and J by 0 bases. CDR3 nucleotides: TGTGCCAGCAGCCTCGACAGGGGGTACTCCTACGAGCAGTACTTC. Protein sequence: CASSLDRGYSYEQYF.

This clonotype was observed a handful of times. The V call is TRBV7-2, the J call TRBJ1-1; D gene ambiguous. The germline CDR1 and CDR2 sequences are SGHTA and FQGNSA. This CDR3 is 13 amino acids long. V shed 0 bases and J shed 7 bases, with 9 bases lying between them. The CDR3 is CASSLAQILEAFF. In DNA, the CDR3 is TGTGCCAGCAGCTTAGCACAAATACTTGAAGCTTTCTTT.

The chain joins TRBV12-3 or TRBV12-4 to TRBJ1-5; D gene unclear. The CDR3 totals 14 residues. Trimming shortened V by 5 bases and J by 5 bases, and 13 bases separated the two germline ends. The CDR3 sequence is CASSLDGGHQPQHF. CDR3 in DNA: TGTGCCAGCAGTCTAGATGGTGGTCATCAGCCCCAGCATTTT.

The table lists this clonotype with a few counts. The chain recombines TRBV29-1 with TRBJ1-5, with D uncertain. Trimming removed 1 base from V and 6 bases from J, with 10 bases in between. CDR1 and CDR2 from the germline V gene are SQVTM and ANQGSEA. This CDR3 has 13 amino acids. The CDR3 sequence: CSVEGQGSQPQHF. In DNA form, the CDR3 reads TGCAGCGTTGAAGGGCAAGGTAGTCAGCCCCAGCATTTT.

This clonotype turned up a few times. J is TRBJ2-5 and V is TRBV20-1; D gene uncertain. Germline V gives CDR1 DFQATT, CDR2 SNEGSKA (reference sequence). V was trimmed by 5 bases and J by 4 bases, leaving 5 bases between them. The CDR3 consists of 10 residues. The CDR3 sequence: CSAGRETQYF. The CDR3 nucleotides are TGCAGTGCTGGTAGAGAGACCCAGTACTTC.

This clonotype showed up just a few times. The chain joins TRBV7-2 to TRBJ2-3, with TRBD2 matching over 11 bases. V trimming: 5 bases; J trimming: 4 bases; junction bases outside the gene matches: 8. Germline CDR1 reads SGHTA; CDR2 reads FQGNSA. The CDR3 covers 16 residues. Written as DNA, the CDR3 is TGTGCCAGCAGCCGGATTAGCGGGGGGGATGCAGATACGCAGTATTTT. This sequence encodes CASSRISGGDADTQYF. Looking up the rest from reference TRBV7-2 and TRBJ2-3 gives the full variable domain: GAGVSQSPSNKVTEKGKDVELRCDPISGHTALYWYRQSLGQGLEFLIYFQGNSAPDKSGLPSDRFSAERTGGSVSTLTIQRTQQEDSAVYLCASSRISGGDADTQYFGPGTRLTVL.

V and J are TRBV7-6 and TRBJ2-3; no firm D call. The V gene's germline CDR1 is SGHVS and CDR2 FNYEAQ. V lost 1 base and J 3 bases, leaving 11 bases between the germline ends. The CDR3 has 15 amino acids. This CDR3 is CASSLEMVATDTQYF. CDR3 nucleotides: TGTGCCAGCAGCTTAGAGATGGTAGCTACAGATACGCAGTATTTT.

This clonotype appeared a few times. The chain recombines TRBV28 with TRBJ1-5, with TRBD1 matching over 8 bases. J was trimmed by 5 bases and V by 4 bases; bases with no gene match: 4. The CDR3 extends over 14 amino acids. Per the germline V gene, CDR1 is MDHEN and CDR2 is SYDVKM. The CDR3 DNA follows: TGTGCCAGCAGTTGGGGACAGGCGTATCAGCCCCAGCATTTT. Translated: CASSWGQAYQPQHF.

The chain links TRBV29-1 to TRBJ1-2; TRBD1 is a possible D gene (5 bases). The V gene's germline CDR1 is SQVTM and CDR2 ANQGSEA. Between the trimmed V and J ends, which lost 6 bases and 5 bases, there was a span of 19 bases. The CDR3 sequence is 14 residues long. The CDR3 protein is CSVPMQGREYGYTF. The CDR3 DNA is TGCAGCGTCCCCATGCAGGGAAGGGAATATGGCTACACCTTC.

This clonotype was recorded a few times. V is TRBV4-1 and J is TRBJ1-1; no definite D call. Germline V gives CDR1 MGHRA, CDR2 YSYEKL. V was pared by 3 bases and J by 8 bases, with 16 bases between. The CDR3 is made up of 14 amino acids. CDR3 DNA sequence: TGCGCCAGCAGCCACAGAGACACGCCGAAGGAAGCTTTCTTT. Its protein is CASSHRDTPKEAFF.

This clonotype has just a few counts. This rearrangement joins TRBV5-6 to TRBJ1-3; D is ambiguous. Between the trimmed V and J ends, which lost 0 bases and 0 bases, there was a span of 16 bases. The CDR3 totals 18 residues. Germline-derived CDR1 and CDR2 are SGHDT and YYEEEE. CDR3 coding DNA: TGTGCCAGCAGCTTGGCTTTTGTTGGCGTCGTCTCTGGAAACACCATATATTTT. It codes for CASSLAFVGVVSGNTIYF.

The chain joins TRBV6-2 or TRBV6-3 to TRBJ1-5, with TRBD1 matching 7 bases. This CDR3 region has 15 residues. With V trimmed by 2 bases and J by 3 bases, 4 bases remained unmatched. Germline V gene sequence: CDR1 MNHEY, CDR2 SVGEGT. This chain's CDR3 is CASSYRDSYNQPQHF. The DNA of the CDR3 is TGTGCCAGCAGTTACCGGGACAGCTACAATCAGCCCCAGCATTTT.